The T cell receptor (beta chain) under discussion was sequenced for a study of T cell responses to AZD1222 COVID-19 vaccine. Study summary: Pooling covered second doses at about 4 or about 12 weeks.

V was trimmed by 3 bases and J by 2 bases, leaving 16 bases between them. This CDR3 has 17 residues. Germline V CDR1 and CDR2: MDHEN, SYDVKM. Study-level points and caveats: At baseline, just five to seven AZD1222 recipients tested seropositive. Among the donors, most were white British and more were female, and clonal diversity was possibly underestimated.

Some clones are missing from TCRdb's copy, which holds only in-frame ones; the method was immunoSEQ multiplex PCR. This sample has about 100,000 clones, with 88% found just once. For this clone: As yet, its antigen is unknown.

The V gene is TRBV28, the J gene TRBJ2-2; D is perhaps TRBD1 (7 bases). The sequence came from an adult in good health. Sequenced material: peripheral blood, taken on day 0 of AZD1222 vaccination. The CDR3 DNA follows: TGTGCCAGCAGTTTGGGGGGAACAGGGGCTAACACCGGGGAGCTGTTTTTT. Its protein product is CASSLGGTGANTGELFF. The full variable domain, rest sourced from reference TRBV28 and TRBJ2-2, is DVKVTQSSRYLVKRTGEKVFLECVQDMDHENMFWYRQDPGLGLRLIYFSYDVKMKEKGDIPEGYSVSREKKERFSLILESASTNQTSMYLCASSLGGTGANTGELFFGEGSRLTVL.